This T cell receptor beta chain was sequenced in a study of blood T cell repertoires in COVID-19. For the study at large: The United States, Italy and Spain provided the acute and convalescent COVID-19 samples. T cells, B-cell-depleted T cells, or PBMCs provided the cDNA or gDNA that served as material.

The CDR3 runs 14 residues. Germline V gene lookup returns CDR1 SGHRS and CDR2 YFSETQ. Germline trimming cut 4 bases from V and 4 bases from J; bases unmatched to any gene: 4. In the original workflow: Nucleated cell number was recorded as an estimate derived from reference gene primer amplification. Sequencing was performed with immunoSEQ multiplex PCR; in TCRdb, only in-frame clones are kept and a portion is missing. V and J calls plus clone size are reproduced from that table; the DNA served to infer D and trimming. The sample consists of around 130,000 clones, 85% to 90% of them appearing once. The source is a man aged 45 to 65 with active or convalescent COVID-19. Sequencing input: peripheral blood. The chain uses TRBV5-1 and TRBJ1-4; the match to TRBD1 covers 7 bases. CDR3 nucleotide sequence: TGCGCCAGCAGCGAGGGGGCTGGTAATGAAAAACTGTTTTTT. This encodes CASSEGAGNEKLFF.